This T cell receptor (beta chain) was found in a study of blood T cell repertoires in COVID-19. V lost 8 bases and J lost 7; bases outside the gene matches: 8. The germline CDR1 and CDR2 sequences are MNHEY and SVGAGI. The CDR3 has 13 amino acids. The protocol was immunoSEQ multiplex PCR, while the TCRdb copy is restricted to in-frame clones and leaves out a portion. The sample includes roughly 230,000 clones, about 80% of them seen just once. J is TRBJ2-7 and V is TRBV6-5; 10 bases align to TRBD1. The sequence derives from a man in his fifties or sixties with active or convalescent COVID-19. The sample comprised peripheral blood. In DNA, the CDR3 is TGTGCCAGCCGAGGGACAGGGGTAAAGGAGCAGTACTTC. Translated, it gives CASRGTGVKEQYF.